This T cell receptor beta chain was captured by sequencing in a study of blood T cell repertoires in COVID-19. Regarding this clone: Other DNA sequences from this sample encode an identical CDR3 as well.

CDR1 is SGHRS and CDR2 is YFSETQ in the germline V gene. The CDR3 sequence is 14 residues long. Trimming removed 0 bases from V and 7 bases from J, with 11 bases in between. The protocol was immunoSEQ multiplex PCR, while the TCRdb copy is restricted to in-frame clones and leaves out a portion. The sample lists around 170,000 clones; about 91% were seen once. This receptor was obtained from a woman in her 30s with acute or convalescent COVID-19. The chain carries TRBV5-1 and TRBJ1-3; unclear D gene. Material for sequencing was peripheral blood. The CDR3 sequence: CASSLAGIGNTIYF. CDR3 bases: TGCGCCAGCAGCTTGGCGGGAATAGGCAACACCATATATTTT.